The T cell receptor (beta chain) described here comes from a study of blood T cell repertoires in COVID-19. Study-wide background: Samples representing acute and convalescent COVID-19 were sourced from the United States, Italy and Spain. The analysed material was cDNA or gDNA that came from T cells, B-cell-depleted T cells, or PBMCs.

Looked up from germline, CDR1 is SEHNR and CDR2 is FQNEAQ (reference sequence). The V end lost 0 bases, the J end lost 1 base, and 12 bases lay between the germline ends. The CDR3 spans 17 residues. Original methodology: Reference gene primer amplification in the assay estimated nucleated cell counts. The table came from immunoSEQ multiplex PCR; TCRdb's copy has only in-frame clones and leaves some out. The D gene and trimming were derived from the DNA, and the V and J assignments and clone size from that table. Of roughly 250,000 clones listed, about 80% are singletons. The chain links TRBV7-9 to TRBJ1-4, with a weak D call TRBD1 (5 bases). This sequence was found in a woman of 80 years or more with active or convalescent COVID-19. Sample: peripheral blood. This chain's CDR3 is CASSLALTALTNEKLFF. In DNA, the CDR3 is TGTGCCAGCAGCTTAGCGCTGACAGCTTTAACTAATGAAAAACTGTTTTTT.